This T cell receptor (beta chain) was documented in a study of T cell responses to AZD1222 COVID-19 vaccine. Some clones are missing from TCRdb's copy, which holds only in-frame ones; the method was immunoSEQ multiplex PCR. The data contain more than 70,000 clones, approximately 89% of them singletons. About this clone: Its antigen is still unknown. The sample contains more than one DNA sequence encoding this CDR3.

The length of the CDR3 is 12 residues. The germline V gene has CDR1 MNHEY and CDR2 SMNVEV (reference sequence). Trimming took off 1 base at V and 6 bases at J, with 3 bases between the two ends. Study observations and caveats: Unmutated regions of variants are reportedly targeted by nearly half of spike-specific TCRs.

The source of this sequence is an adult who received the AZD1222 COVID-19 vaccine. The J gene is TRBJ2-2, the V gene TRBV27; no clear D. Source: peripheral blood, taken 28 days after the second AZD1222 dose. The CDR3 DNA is TGTGCCAGCAGTTTATTGGCCGGGGAGCTGTTTTTT. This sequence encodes CASSLLAGELFF.